Below, one T cell receptor beta chain is given with its context. In this sample, this clone turned up a few times. No cognate antigen has been identified for it. No qualities accompany the bases; no much larger clone lies one base away. The time point label of this sample denotes: about 28 days (+/-7) after the second vaccine dose. Because spike-specific TCR depth and breadth did not differ between the two schedules, AZD1222 recipients who got a second dose at roughly 4 weeks were pooled with those who got a second dose at roughly 12 weeks. Samples from vaccinated people were obtained from the UK trials COV001 and COV002, which included a single-blind randomized controlled phase 2/3 trial of AZD1222 (ChAdOx1 nCoV-19) in healthy adults. Trial participant PBMC samples were collected at day 0 and day 28 after the second dose for TCRbeta chain sequencing. This sample is part of a study of T cell responses to AZD1222 COVID-19 vaccine (dated by TCRdb to about 2021). Regarding the research as a whole: A total of just over 230 trial participants underwent TCR sequencing, of whom roughly 210 had received two doses of AZD1222 and about 25 had received two doses of the MenACWY control vaccine. Enrollment into the trials was organized by age into subgroups of 18-55, 56-69 and 70-plus years, and those subgroups contained roughly 160, 29 and 62 TCR-sequenced participants, respectively.

The CDR3 regions of human TCRbeta chains were subjected to immunosequencing. From the authors' description of their analysis: Repertoire TCRs were matched against a reference library of SARS-CoV-2-specific TCRs generated with the MIRA antigen-specificity platform. Breadth was defined as the fraction of unique TCRs that were SARS-CoV-2-associated. Depth was defined as the fraction of total T cells that were SARS-CoV-2-associated. Using the MIRA data, every spike-specific TCR was mapped to the spike region that the TCR reacted to and assigned to either a CD4 or a CD8 class. Log10-transformed breadth and depth values were compared by one-way ANOVA with Sidak's multiple comparisons tests. In its TCRdb copy, this immuneACCESS table keeps in-frame sequences only and misses some clones. Where compared with another copy, unresolved V genes explain less than half of these, and the others have no known cause. V and J calls and clone size come straight from that table; D and trimming were deduced from the DNA. A total of 40,000 to 55,000 clones appear in this sample, 90% of them only once. The ten largest clones represent about two fifths of the sample.

CDR1 is given as DFQATT and CDR2 as SNEGSKA, both from the germline V gene (reference sequence). V loses 3 bases of germline sequence and J loses 1 base, and the interval between the two ends is 6 bases. From its cysteine to its phenylalanine, the CDR3 spans 12 amino acids. The entry retains the CDR3 DNA only, 36 bases that are in frame from base 1. What the research found in general, with its limitations: A significant rise in spike-specific TCR breadth and depth was observed after two AZD1222 doses relative to day 0 and relative to MenACWY recipients. Because no day 14 peak-response samples were available, the repertoires could be characterized only after the peak T cell response. The 56-69-year group was small, and its depth increase did not reach significance, likely because of low power. The whole spike protein was spanned by vaccine-associated CD4 TCRs, and dominant responses were seen in regions 160-218 and 743-854. Conclusions about previously exposed vaccinees are limited, since just a handful of AZD1222 recipients were seropositive for SARS-CoV-2 at baseline. Most participants were white British and females outnumbered males, and the authors suggested that clonal diversity may have been underestimated. Epitopes outside the regions mutated in the B.1.351 and B.1.1.7 variants were reportedly recognized by nearly half of the unique spike-specific TCRs.

The source of this sequence is an adult who received the AZD1222 COVID-19 vaccine. The sequence is built from TRBV20-1 and TRBJ1-2; no D gene call is confident. The sample in question was peripheral blood, obtained 28 days after the second AZD1222 dose. The CDR3 here reads CSASSDNYGYTF. The DNA sequence is given as TGCAGTGCTAGTTCGGATAACTATGGCTACACCTTC.